This TCR beta chain came from a study of spatial heterogeneity in lung cancer. Study overall: Detected sequences consistently included more beta-chain ones than alpha-chain ones. Each distinct TCR and UMI combination averaged more than ten appearances in raw reads.

The CDR3 has 13 residues. Germline values: CDR1 SEHNR, CDR2 FQNEAQ (reference sequence). Comments on this clonotype: A much larger clone differs by one base, so this may be a read error. This beta chain turned up in a library designed for alpha chains; as an off-target read, its abundance says little.

Time point: sample taken at primary tumor resection. Sequencing covered unsorted whole RNA taken from tumor, nontumor lung or frozen PBMC. There were approximately 69 donors, all of them untreated patients with early-stage non-small cell lung cancer. Every TCR cDNA molecule bore its own unique molecular identifier. TCRdb re-called the 5' RACE reads through MiXCR, storing one row per CDR3 protein. The sample contains approximately 7,000 distinct CDR3 sequences, 4.5% to 7% of which appear only once. The input for sequencing was normal lung tissue next to the tumor, taken at surgery. The chain employs TRBV7-9 and TRBJ2-7; no definite D call. The TCR sequence derives from a female donor with early-stage non-small cell lung cancer. The CDR3 coding sequence is TGTGTCAGCAGCTTACCAGGCACCTACGAGCAGTACTTC. As protein: CVSSLPGTYEQYF.